A selection of T cell receptor beta chains follows, all from one sample in a study of blood T cell repertoires in COVID-19. Data came from immunoSEQ multiplex PCR; TCRdb stores just in-frame clones and leaves some out. The sample has around 620,000 clones, approximately 90% seen once; the top ten hold approximately 0.25%. Sequenced sample: peripheral blood. The receptor set was obtained from a woman in her late teens or twenties with acute or convalescent COVID-19. Each CDR3 is given with its conserved first and last residue. The order of the fields is V gene, J gene, clone size, D gene, CDR3 protein, CDR3 DNA. D genes are given only for firm matches. Clone size is given for some rows only: seen once, a few or many times, or a class if the clone is expanded.

TRBV7-2	TRBJ1-2	once	TRBD1	CASSQQNRDSYF	TGTGCCAGCAGCCAGCAGAACCGGGACAGCTACTTC
TRBV5-1	TRBJ2-1	-	-	CASGPGDSYNEQFF	TGCGCCAGCGGCCCCGGGGACTCCTACAATGAGCAGTTCTTC
TRBV19	TRBJ1-5	-	-	CASSIEHSSGQPQHF	TGTGCCAGTAGTATAGAACACAGTTCAGGCCAGCCCCAGCATTTT
TRBV19	TRBJ1-1	-	-	CASSTQPDILNTEAFF	TGTGCCAGTAGTACCCAACCGGACATCTTGAACACTGAAGCTTTCTTT
TRBV28	TRBJ1-5	-	-	CASSRPMDFSNQPQHF	TGTGCCAGCAGTCGGCCTATGGACTTCAGCAATCAGCCCCAGCATTTT
TRBV7-9	TRBJ2-7	few	TRBD1	CASSNDRGFSEQYF	TGTGCCAGCAGCAACGACAGGGGATTCAGCGAGCAGTACTTC
TRBV2	TRBJ2-2	-	-	CASSPTGLANTGELFF	TGTGCCAGCAGTCCGACAGGTCTCGCGAACACCGGGGAGCTGTTTTTT
TRBV4-3	TRBJ2-7	few	-	CASSQQRHSYEQYF	TGCGCCAGCAGCCAACAACGACACTCCTACGAGCAGTACTTC
TRBV9	TRBJ1-6	-	-	CASSEGGSPLHF	TGTGCCAGCAGCGAAGGGGGATCACCCCTCCACTTT
TRBV7-8	TRBJ2-7	-	-	CASSPLTVHEQYF	TGTGCCAGCAGCCCCCTTACGGTCCACGAGCAGTACTTC
TRBV3-1/TRBV3-2	TRBJ2-7	-	-	CASSQPFEYEQYF	TGTGCCAGCAGCCAGCCCTTCGAGTACGAGCAGTACTTC
TRBV7-3	TRBJ2-2	-	-	CASSYLASGELFF	TGTGCCAGCAGCTATCTAGCTTCCGGGGAGCTGTTTTTT
TRBV13	TRBJ1-3	-	TRBD1	CASSLDPGQGISGNTIYF	TGTGCCAGCAGCTTAGACCCGGGACAGGGTATCTCTGGAAACACCATATATTTT
TRBV4-3	TRBJ1-2	-	-	CASSQDHRTMGYTF	TGCGCCAGCAGCCAAGATCACAGGACTATGGGCTACACCTTC
TRBV7-2	TRBJ2-1	-	TRBD1	CASSLIYRGQTYNEQFF	TGTGCCAGCAGCTTAATCTATAGGGGACAGACATACAATGAGCAGTTCTTC
TRBV29-1	TRBJ1-1	-	-	CSVGWGPRTEAFF	TGCAGCGTTGGTTGGGGGCCACGGACTGAAGCTTTCTTT
TRBV9	TRBJ2-7	-	TRBD1	CASSVGQGVAYEQYF	TGTGCCAGCAGCGTAGGACAGGGGGTGGCCTACGAGCAGTACTTC
TRBV28	TRBJ1-5	-	-	CATRGQGREPQHF	TGTGCCACGCGGGGGCAGGGCCGAGAGCCCCAGCATTTT
TRBV6-5	TRBJ2-1	-	TRBD2	CASRKGLAVDEQFF	TGTGCCAGCAGAAAGGGACTAGCTGTGGATGAGCAGTTCTTC
TRBV7-8	TRBJ1-1	-	-	CASSLRVGTLFTEAFF	TGTGCCAGCAGCTTAAGGGTCGGGACACTCTTCACTGAAGCTTTCTTT
TRBV29-1	TRBJ2-2	-	TRBD2	CSVWGGTGELFF	TGCAGCGTCTGGGGGGGTACCGGGGAGCTGTTTTTT
TRBV4-3	TRBJ1-2	-	-	CASSQGSDRANYGYTF	TGCGCCAGCAGCCAAGGTAGTGACAGAGCTAACTATGGCTACACCTTC
TRBV2	TRBJ2-3	-	TRBD2	CASSDERGGSDTQYF	TGTGCCAGCAGTGACGAGCGGGGGGGCTCAGATACGCAGTATTTT
TRBV10-3	TRBJ1-2	-	-	CAISDRRANYGYTF	TGTGCCATCAGTGATAGGCGGGCTAACTATGGCTACACCTTC
TRBV11-2	TRBJ2-3	-	-	CASSSGYTQYF	TGTGCCAGCAGCTCAGGTTATACGCAGTATTTT
TRBV6-5	TRBJ1-2	few	TRBD1	CASSMGQGAGGYTF	TGTGCCAGCAGTATGGGACAGGGGGCAGGTGGCTACACCTTC
TRBV2	TRBJ2-7	-	TRBD1	CASRGPGQGSYEQYF	TGTGCCAGCAGGGGACCGGGACAGGGTTCCTACGAGCAGTACTTC
TRBV30	TRBJ1-6	-	-	CAWSAPGPKIYNSPLHF	TGTGCCTGGAGTGCGCCAGGGCCGAAGATATATAATTCACCCCTCCACTTT
TRBV4-1	TRBJ1-6	-	-	CASRPDTDSYNSPLHF	TGCGCCAGCAGACCTGACACCGACTCCTATAATTCACCCCTCCACTTT
TRBV30	TRBJ1-6	once	-	CAWSTGLTSSYNSPLHF	TGTGCCTGGAGTACGGGTCTCACGAGCTCCTATAATTCACCCCTCCACTTT
TRBV4-3	TRBJ2-7	-	-	CASSQWPNSPVWYF	TGCGCCAGCAGCCAATGGCCCAACAGCCCAGTTTGGTACTTC
TRBV3-1/TRBV3-2	TRBJ1-3	-	TRBD1	CASSQAGGSSGNTIYF	TGTGCCAGCAGCCAAGCAGGGGGCTCCTCTGGAAACACCATATATTTT
TRBV7-6	TRBJ2-3	-	TRBD2	CASSLGLALDTQYF	TGTGCCAGCAGCCTAGGACTAGCGCTAGATACGCAGTATTTT
TRBV10-3	TRBJ1-6	once	-	CAISEVTGYFPYNSPLHF	TGTGCCATCAGTGAGGTCACAGGCTACTTTCCCTATAATTCACCCCTCCACTTT
TRBV9	TRBJ2-2	-	-	CASSVAVAGELFF	TGTGCCAGCAGCGTAGCGGTTGCCGGGGAGCTGTTTTTT
TRBV4-3	TRBJ2-1	-	TRBD2	CASSERGDVDEQFF	TGCGCCAGCAGTGAGCGGGGGGACGTAGATGAGCAGTTCTTC
TRBV12-3/TRBV12-4	TRBJ2-7	-	-	CASSFRTSGEQYF	TGTGCCAGCAGTTTCCGTACTTCGGGGGAGCAGTACTTC
TRBV24-1	TRBJ1-5	few	-	CATSNELRNQPQHF	TGTGCCACCAGTAATGAGCTAAGAAATCAGCCCCAGCATTTT
TRBV11-2	TRBJ2-7	-	TRBD1	CASSVGQGSYEQYF	TGTGCCAGCAGCGTCGGACAGGGCTCCTACGAGCAGTACTTC
TRBV5-1	TRBJ2-2	-	-	CASLLGSTGELFF	TGCGCCAGCTTACTAGGGTCCACCGGGGAGCTGTTTTTT
TRBV19	TRBJ1-2	-	-	CASSPQGNYGYTF	TGTGCCAGTAGTCCACAGGGAAACTATGGCTACACCTTC
TRBV12-3/TRBV12-4	TRBJ2-7	-	-	CASSLSRDREQYF	TGTGCCAGCAGTTTAAGCAGGGATCGAGAGCAGTACTTC
TRBV3-1/TRBV3-2	TRBJ2-4	-	-	CASSHAQWTKNIQYF	TGTGCCAGCAGCCATGCACAGTGGACCAAAAACATTCAGTACTTC
TRBV6-5	TRBJ1-2	-	-	CASRAGQNYGYTF	TGTGCCAGCAGGGCCGGACAGAACTATGGCTACACCTTC